This T cell receptor beta chain was recorded in a study of cytomegalovirus exposure and HLA in healthy donors. PCR involved 60 Vbeta and 13 Jbeta primers. The table came from immunoSEQ multiplex PCR; TCRdb's copy has only in-frame clones and leaves some out. The data show about 130,000 clones, roughly 85% seen once. Germline CDR1 MGHDK, CDR2 SYGVNS. The V end lost 5 bases, the J end lost 4 bases, and 17 bases lay between the germline ends. The CDR3 totals 15 residues. The table lists this clone with a count of one. The sequence came from a woman between 35 and 50 years old in good health and CMV-seropositive. The sequencing sample was made of PBMCs. This chain uses TRBV25-1 with TRBJ2-5; D perhaps matches TRBD1 (5 bases). The CDR3 here is CASSNLGQAVETQYF. CDR3 nucleotide sequence: TGTGCCAGCAGTAATCTAGGACAAGCCGTAGAGACCCAGTACTTC.